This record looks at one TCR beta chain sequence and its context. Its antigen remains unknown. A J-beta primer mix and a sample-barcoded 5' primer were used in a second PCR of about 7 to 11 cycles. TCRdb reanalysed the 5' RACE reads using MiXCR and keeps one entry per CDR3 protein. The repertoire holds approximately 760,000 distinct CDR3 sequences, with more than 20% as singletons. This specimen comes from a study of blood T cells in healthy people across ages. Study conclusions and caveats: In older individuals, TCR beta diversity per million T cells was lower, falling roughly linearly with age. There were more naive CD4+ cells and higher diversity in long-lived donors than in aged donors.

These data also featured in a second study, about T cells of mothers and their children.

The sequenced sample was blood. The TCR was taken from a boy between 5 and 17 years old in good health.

CDR3 nucleotides: TGTGCCAGCAGCCCGACCATGGGACACGGCCCCAAGGTCCTATATTTT. Protein product: CASSPTMGHGPKVLYF. The chain recombines TRBV7-3 with TRBJ1-3, with D tentatively TRBD1 (6 bases). The CDR3 extends over 16 amino acids. Germline loops: CDR1 SGHTA, CDR2 FQGTGA. Trimming stripped 5 bases from V and 14 bases from J, with 28 bases between.